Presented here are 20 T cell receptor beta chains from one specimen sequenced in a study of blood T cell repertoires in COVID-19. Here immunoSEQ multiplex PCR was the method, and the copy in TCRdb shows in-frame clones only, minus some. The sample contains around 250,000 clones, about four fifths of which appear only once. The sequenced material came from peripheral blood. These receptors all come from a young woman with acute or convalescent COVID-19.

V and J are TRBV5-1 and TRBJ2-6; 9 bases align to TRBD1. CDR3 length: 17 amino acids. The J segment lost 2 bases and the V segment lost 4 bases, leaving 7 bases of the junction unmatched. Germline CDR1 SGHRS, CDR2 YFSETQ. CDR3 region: CASSKDRGYPGANVLTF. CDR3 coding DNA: TGCGCCAGCAGCAAGGACAGGGGATATCCTGGGGCCAACGTCCTGACTTTC.

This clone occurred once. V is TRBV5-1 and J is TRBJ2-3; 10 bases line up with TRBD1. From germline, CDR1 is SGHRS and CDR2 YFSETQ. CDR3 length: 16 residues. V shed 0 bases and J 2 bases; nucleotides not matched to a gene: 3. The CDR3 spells CASSLAGTGATDTQYF. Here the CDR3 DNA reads TGCGCCAGCAGCTTGGCCGGGACAGGGGCCACAGATACGCAGTATTTT. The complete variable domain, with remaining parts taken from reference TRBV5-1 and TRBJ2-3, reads KAGVTQTPRYLIKTRGQQVTLSCSPISGHRSVSWYQQTPGQGLQFLFEYFSETQRNKGNFPGRFSGRQFSNSRSEMNVSTLELGDSALYLCASSLAGTGATDTQYFGPGTRLTVL.

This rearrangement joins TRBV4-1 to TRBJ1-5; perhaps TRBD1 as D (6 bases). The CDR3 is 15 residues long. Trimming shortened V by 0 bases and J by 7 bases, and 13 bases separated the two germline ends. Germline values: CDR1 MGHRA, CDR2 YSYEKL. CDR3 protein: CASSQEAGVRQPQHF. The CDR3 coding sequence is TGCGCCAGCAGCCAAGAAGCAGGGGTGAGGCAGCCCCAGCATTTT.

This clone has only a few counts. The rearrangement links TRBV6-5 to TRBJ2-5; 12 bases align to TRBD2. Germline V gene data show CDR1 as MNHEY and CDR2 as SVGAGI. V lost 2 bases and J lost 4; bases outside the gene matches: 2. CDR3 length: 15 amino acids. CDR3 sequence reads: CASSYQGLAGETQYF. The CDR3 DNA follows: TGTGCCAGCAGTTACCAGGGACTAGCGGGAGAGACCCAGTACTTC.

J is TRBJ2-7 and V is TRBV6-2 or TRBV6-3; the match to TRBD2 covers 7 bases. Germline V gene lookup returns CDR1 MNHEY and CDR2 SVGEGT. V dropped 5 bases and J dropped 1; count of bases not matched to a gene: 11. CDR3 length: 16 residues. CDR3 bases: TGTGCCAGCAGTGCCGCCGGGACTATCAATTCCTACGAGCAGTACTTC. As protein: CASSAAGTINSYEQYF.

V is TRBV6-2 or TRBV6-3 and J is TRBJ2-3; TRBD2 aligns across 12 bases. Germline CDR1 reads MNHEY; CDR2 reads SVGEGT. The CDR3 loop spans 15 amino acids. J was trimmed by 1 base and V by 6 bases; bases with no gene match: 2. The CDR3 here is CASSRLAGGTDTQYF. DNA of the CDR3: TGTGCCAGCAGCCGACTAGCGGGAGGCACAGATACGCAGTATTTT.

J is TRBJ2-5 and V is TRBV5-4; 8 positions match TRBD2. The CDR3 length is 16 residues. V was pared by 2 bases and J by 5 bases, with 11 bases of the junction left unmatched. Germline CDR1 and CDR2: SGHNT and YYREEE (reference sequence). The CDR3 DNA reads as TGTGCCAGCAGCTTAGTCGGAGCGGGAGAGGGGGAGACCCAGTACTTC. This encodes CASSLVGAGEGETQYF.

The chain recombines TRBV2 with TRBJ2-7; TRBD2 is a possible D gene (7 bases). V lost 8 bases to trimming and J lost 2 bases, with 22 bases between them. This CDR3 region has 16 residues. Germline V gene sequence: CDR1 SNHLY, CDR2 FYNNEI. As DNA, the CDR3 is TGTGCCAGCCGGGAAAGGGGTTGGCGGGGGCCCTACGAGCAGTACTTC. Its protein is CASRERGWRGPYEQYF.

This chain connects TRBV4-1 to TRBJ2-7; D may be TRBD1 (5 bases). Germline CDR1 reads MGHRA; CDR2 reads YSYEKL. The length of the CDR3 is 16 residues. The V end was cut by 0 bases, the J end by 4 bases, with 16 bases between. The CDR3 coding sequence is TGCGCCAGCAGCCAAGACCCCGAGACAGCCCTATACGAGCAGTACTTC. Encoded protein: CASSQDPETALYEQYF.

The CDR3 coding sequence is TGTGCCAGCAGCTTTGGGCGGACTAGCGGGACCCCCTACAATGAGCAGTTCTTC. It codes for CASSFGRTSGTPYNEQFF. The J gene is TRBJ2-1, the V gene TRBV7-2, with 12 nucleotides matching TRBD2. The CDR3 extends over 18 amino acids. Germline V CDR1 and CDR2: SGHTA, FQGNSA. V gave up 3 bases and J gave up 2 bases; unmatched junction bases: 8.

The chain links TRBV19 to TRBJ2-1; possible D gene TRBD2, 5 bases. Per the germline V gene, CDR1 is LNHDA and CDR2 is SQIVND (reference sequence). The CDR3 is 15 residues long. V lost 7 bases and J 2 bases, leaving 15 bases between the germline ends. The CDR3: CASTPFAGAYNEQFF. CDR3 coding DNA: TGTGCCAGTACCCCGTTTGCGGGTGCCTACAATGAGCAGTTCTTC.

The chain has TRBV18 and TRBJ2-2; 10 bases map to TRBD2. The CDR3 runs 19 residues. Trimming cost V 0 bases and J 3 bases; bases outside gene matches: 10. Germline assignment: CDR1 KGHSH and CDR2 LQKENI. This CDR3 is CASSPPLYSGRRYTGELFF. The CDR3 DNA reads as TGTGCCAGCTCACCACCGCTCTATAGCGGGAGGCGGTACACCGGGGAGCTGTTTTTT. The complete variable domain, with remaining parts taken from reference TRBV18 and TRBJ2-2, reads NAGVMQNPRHLVRRRGQEARLRCSPMKGHSHVYWYRQLPEEGLKFMVYLQKENIIDESGMPKERFSAEFPKEGPSILRIQQVVRGDSAAYFCASSPPLYSGRRYTGELFFGEGSRLTVL.

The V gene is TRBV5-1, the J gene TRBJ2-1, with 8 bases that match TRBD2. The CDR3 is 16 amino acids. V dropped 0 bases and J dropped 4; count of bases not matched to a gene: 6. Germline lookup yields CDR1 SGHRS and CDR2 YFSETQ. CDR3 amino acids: CASSLAGSGVYNEQFF. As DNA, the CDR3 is TGCGCCAGCAGCTTGGCCGGTAGCGGGGTATACAATGAGCAGTTCTTC.

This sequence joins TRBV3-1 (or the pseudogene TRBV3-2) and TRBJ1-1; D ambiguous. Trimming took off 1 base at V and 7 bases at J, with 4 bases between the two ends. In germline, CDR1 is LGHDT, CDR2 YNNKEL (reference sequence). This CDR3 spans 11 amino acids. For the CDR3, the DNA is TGTGCCAGCAGCCAAGCACTTGAAGCTTTCTTT. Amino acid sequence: CASSQALEAFF.

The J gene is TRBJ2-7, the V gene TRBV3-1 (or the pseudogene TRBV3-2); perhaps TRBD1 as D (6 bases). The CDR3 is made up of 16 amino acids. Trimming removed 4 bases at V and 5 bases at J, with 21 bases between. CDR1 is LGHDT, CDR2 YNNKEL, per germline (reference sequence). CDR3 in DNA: TGTGCCAGCAGCCCACACGCACAGGGTAAGGGGGACGAGCAGTACTTC. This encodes CASSPHAQGKGDEQYF.

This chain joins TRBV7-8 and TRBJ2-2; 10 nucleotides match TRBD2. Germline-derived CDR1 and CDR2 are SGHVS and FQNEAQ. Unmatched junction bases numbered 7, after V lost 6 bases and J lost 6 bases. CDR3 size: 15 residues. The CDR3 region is CASSPSGSPSGELFF. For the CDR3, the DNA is TGTGCCAGCAGTCCTAGCGGGAGTCCCTCCGGGGAGCTGTTTTTT.

CDR3 in DNA: TGTGCCACAGAAGCAACTTCCGATAATGAAAAACTGTTTTTT. It yields the protein CATEATSDNEKLFF. V gene TRBV24-1 combines with J gene TRBJ1-4; D gene uncertain. The germline V gene has CDR1 KGHDR and CDR2 SFDVKD. CDR3 size: 14 residues. Trimming removed 10 bases at V and 4 bases at J, with 15 bases between.

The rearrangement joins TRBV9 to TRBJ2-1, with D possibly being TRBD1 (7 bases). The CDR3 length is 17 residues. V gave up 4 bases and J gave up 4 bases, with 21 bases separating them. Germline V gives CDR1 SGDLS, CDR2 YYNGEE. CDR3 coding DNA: TGTGCCAGCAGCCCAACCCAGGGGGGAGATGCATACAATGAGCAGTTCTTC. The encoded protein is CASSPTQGGDAYNEQFF.

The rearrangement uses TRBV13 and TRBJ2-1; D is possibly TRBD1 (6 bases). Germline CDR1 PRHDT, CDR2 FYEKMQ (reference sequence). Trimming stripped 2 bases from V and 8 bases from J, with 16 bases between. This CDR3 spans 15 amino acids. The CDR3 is CASSLSRGSRDEQFF. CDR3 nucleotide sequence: TGTGCCAGCAGCTTATCAAGGGGGTCTAGGGATGAGCAGTTCTTC.

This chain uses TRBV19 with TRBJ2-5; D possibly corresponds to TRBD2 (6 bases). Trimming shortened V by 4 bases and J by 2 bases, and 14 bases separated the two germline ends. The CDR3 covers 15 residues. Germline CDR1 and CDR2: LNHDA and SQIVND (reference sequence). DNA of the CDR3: TGTGCCAGTAGTACGGGAATAGCGGCGCAAGAGACCCAGTACTTC. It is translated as CASSTGIAAQETQYF.